This T cell receptor beta chain was sequenced during a study of blood T cell repertoires in COVID-19. Across the whole study: Sites in the United States, Italy and Spain provided acute and convalescent COVID-19 samples. The cDNA or gDNA used as material had been derived from T cells, B-cell-depleted T cells, or PBMCs.

Libraries were prepared by immunoSEQ multiplex PCR; TCRdb keeps only in-frame clonotypes and omits some of them. The sample gives about 150,000 clones, approximately 90% of which show up once; roughly 1% is in the top ten. The germline V gene has CDR1 SGHKS and CDR2 YYEKEE (reference sequence). J was trimmed by 0 bases and V by 4 bases; bases with no gene match: 3. The CDR3 extends over 14 amino acids. This clone is labeled medium-sized (0.01 to 0.1%). The source is a woman aged 45-65 years with acute or convalescent COVID-19. V and J are TRBV5-5 and TRBJ1-1; 7 nucleotides agree with TRBD1. Sequences were obtained from peripheral blood. CDR3 amino acids: CASSKQGMNTEAFF. In DNA form, the CDR3 reads TGTGCCAGCAGCAAACAGGGGATGAACACTGAAGCTTTCTTT.